Listed below are T cell receptor beta chains from one sample, sequenced in a study of control samples from healthy donors and cancer patients. Libraries were prepared by immunoSEQ multiplex PCR; TCRdb keeps only in-frame clonotypes and omits some of them. Its listing shows about 190,000 clones. The material sequenced was blood. Receptors were obtained from a woman younger than 45 in good health. The CDR3 runs from the conserved cysteine through the conserved F or W. The order of the fields is J gene, V gene, D gene, CDR3 DNA, CDR3 protein. A D gene is named only where the DNA matches it firmly.

j_call: TRBJ1-2; v_call: TRBV7-9; d_call: .; cdr3_nt: TGTGCCAGCAGCTTATCTGTTAGCGATGGCTACACCTTC; cdr3_aa: CASSLSVSDGYTF
j_call: TRBJ2-4; v_call: TRBV4-2; d_call: .; cdr3_nt: TGTGCCAGCAGCCAGTCTGTAGGCATTCAGTACTTC; cdr3_aa: CASSQSVGIQYF
j_call: TRBJ1-4; v_call: TRBV11-1; d_call: TRBD1; cdr3_nt: TGTGCCAGCAGCTCGGACAGGGGGGCACTGTTTTTT; cdr3_aa: CASSSDRGALFF
j_call: TRBJ2-5; v_call: TRBV19; d_call: .; cdr3_nt: TGTGCCAGTAGTTCGGGGCGGGGAGAGACCCAGTACTTC; cdr3_aa: CASSSGRGETQYF
j_call: TRBJ2-5; v_call: TRBV2; d_call: .; cdr3_nt: TGTGCCAGCAGCCCGACGTCTACTCAAGAGACCCAGTACTTC; cdr3_aa: CASSPTSTQETQYF
j_call: TRBJ1-1; v_call: TRBV6-5; d_call: TRBD1; cdr3_nt: TGTGCCAGCAGGCCGAGGACAGGACGAAACACTGAAGCTTTCTTT; cdr3_aa: CASRPRTGRNTEAFF
j_call: TRBJ2-7; v_call: TRBV7-8; d_call: .; cdr3_nt: TGTGCCAGCAGCTTAACCGGGACCACAAAAACCTACGAGCAGTACTTC; cdr3_aa: CASSLTGTTKTYEQYF
j_call: TRBJ1-3; v_call: TRBV11-2; d_call: .; cdr3_nt: TGTGCCAGCAGCTTAGGTGGCTTTGGTGAGGGGGCTGGAAACACCATATATTTT; cdr3_aa: CASSLGGFGEGAGNTIYF
j_call: TRBJ1-1; v_call: TRBV19; d_call: .; cdr3_nt: TGTGCCAGTAGTACTGGTAGGACGGTGGTGACTGAAGCTTTCTTT; cdr3_aa: CASSTGRTVVTEAFF
j_call: TRBJ1-1; v_call: TRBV19; d_call: .; cdr3_nt: TGTGCCAGTAGTGCAGGGTTAATCACTGAAGCTTTCTTT; cdr3_aa: CASSAGLITEAFF
j_call: TRBJ1-1; v_call: TRBV12-3/TRBV12-4; d_call: .; cdr3_nt: TGTGCCAGCAGTTTAGGCCAGGGCACTGAAGCTTTCTTT; cdr3_aa: CASSLGQGTEAFF
j_call: TRBJ1-5; v_call: TRBV6-5; d_call: .; cdr3_nt: TGTGCCAGCAGTCCCGACATATTCAATCAGCCCCAGCATTTT; cdr3_aa: CASSPDIFNQPQHF
j_call: TRBJ1-3; v_call: TRBV28; d_call: .; cdr3_nt: TGTGCCAGCAATCAATCGGGCGGGGGCTACTCTGGAAACACCATATATTTT; cdr3_aa: CASNQSGGGYSGNTIYF
j_call: TRBJ1-3; v_call: TRBV25-1; d_call: TRBD1; cdr3_nt: TGTGCCAGCAGTACGGGACAGGGGGTTGGAAACACCATATATTTT; cdr3_aa: CASSTGQGVGNTIYF
j_call: TRBJ2-5; v_call: TRBV12-3/TRBV12-4; d_call: .; cdr3_nt: TGTGCCAGCAGTTTCAGAGAGACCCAGTACTTC; cdr3_aa: CASSFRETQYF
j_call: TRBJ1-1; v_call: TRBV5-4; d_call: .; cdr3_nt: TGTGCCAGCAGCCTGAAGACAGGAACTGAAGCTTTCTTT; cdr3_aa: CASSLKTGTEAFF
j_call: TRBJ2-1; v_call: TRBV11-2; d_call: .; cdr3_nt: TGTGCCAGCAGCCCAGGGCCGGGACCGCGTCTTTACAATGAGCAGTTCTTC; cdr3_aa: CASSPGPGPRLYNEQFF
j_call: TRBJ1-1; v_call: TRBV4-1; d_call: .; cdr3_nt: TGCGCCAGCAGCCCGGGGAGGGACCTGCGCACTGAAGCTTTCTTT; cdr3_aa: CASSPGRDLRTEAFF
j_call: TRBJ1-5; v_call: TRBV12-3/TRBV12-4; d_call: .; cdr3_nt: TGTGCCAGCAGCTCGAGGATCTATCAGCCCCAGCATTTT; cdr3_aa: CASSSRIYQPQHF
j_call: TRBJ1-1; v_call: TRBV24-1; d_call: TRBD1; cdr3_nt: TGTGCCACCAGTGATAACGCAGGGGGGACTGAAGCTTTCTTT; cdr3_aa: CATSDNAGGTEAFF
j_call: TRBJ1-4; v_call: TRBV5-6; d_call: .; cdr3_nt: TGTGCCAGCAGCTTGGGATTGGGCGAAAAACTGTTTTTT; cdr3_aa: CASSLGLGEKLFF
j_call: TRBJ2-7; v_call: TRBV4-3; d_call: TRBD1; cdr3_nt: TGCGCCAGCAGCCACGGCGTCGGGGACAGGGGTTACGAGCAGTACTTC; cdr3_aa: CASSHGVGDRGYEQYF
j_call: TRBJ1-2; v_call: TRBV7-9; d_call: TRBD1; cdr3_nt: TGTGCCAGCAGCCAACAGGGGGAGAACTATGGCTACACCTTC; cdr3_aa: CASSQQGENYGYTF
j_call: TRBJ2-3; v_call: TRBV2; d_call: TRBD2; cdr3_nt: TGTGCCAGCAGTGAGAGGAGAAGAGCGGGAGGCACAGATACGCAGTATTTT; cdr3_aa: CASSERRRAGGTDTQYF
j_call: TRBJ1-2; v_call: TRBV4-1; d_call: .; cdr3_nt: TGCGCCAGCAGCCCCTCTCGGTTAAGGGATGGCTACACCTTC; cdr3_aa: CASSPSRLRDGYTF
j_call: TRBJ1-4; v_call: TRBV5-1; d_call: TRBD1; cdr3_nt: TGCGCCAGCAGCGTGGACAGGGGCAACGAAAAACTGTTTTTT; cdr3_aa: CASSVDRGNEKLFF
j_call: TRBJ2-7; v_call: TRBV3-1/TRBV3-2; d_call: TRBD1; cdr3_nt: TGTGCCAGCAGCCGCCAGAACAGGGGGCAAGGAGAGCAGTACTTC; cdr3_aa: CASSRQNRGQGEQYF
j_call: TRBJ1-5; v_call: TRBV6-5; d_call: .; cdr3_nt: TGTGCCAGCAGTTACTCGGGTAGGGGACAGCCCCAGCATTTT; cdr3_aa: CASSYSGRGQPQHF
j_call: TRBJ1-1; v_call: TRBV5-6; d_call: TRBD1; cdr3_nt: TGTGCCAGCAGCTTAGACAGGGTAGGAGCTTTCTTT; cdr3_aa: CASSLDRVGAFF
j_call: TRBJ1-4; v_call: TRBV7-9; d_call: .; cdr3_nt: TGTGCCAGCAGCTTATTGTACGGCGAAAAACTGTTTTTT; cdr3_aa: CASSLLYGEKLFF
j_call: TRBJ2-7; v_call: TRBV21-1; d_call: .; cdr3_nt: TGTGCCAGCAGTGGACAGGGTTGTTCCTACGAGCAGTACTTC; cdr3_aa: CASSGQGCSYEQYF
j_call: TRBJ2-7; v_call: TRBV7-8; d_call: .; cdr3_nt: TGTGCCAGCAGCTCCGAGTTCTACGAGCAGTACTTC; cdr3_aa: CASSSEFYEQYF
j_call: TRBJ1-1; v_call: TRBV5-1; d_call: .; cdr3_nt: TGCGCCAGCAGCTTAGTAGGACTCCTTCGGTTTGGCACTGAAGCTTTCTTT; cdr3_aa: CASSLVGLLRFGTEAFF
j_call: TRBJ1-1; v_call: TRBV12-3/TRBV12-4; d_call: .; cdr3_nt: TGTGCCAGCAGTTTTAGCTGGACTGAAGCTTTCTTT; cdr3_aa: CASSFSWTEAFF
j_call: TRBJ1-2; v_call: TRBV27; d_call: TRBD1; cdr3_nt: TGTGCCAGCAGTTTAGGGACAGGCGTCGGCTACACCTTC; cdr3_aa: CASSLGTGVGYTF
j_call: TRBJ1-1; v_call: TRBV7-2; d_call: .; cdr3_nt: TGTGCCAGCAGCTTAGAGGTATTGTCGGGGGTTGCGAGCACTGAAGCTTTCTTT; cdr3_aa: CASSLEVLSGVASTEAFF
j_call: TRBJ1-1; v_call: TRBV5-4; d_call: .; cdr3_nt: TGTGCCAGCAGCTGGGGGGGAGGCACTGAAGCTTTCTTT; cdr3_aa: CASSWGGGTEAFF
j_call: TRBJ2-5; v_call: TRBV11-2; d_call: TRBD1; cdr3_nt: TGTGCCAGCAGCTTTCGACAGGGGGCGTCGGTCGAGACCCAGTACTTC; cdr3_aa: CASSFRQGASVETQYF
j_call: TRBJ2-5; v_call: TRBV6-2/TRBV6-3; d_call: .; cdr3_nt: TGTGCCAGCAGTCCCGGGGCCAGGTCCCAGTACTTC; cdr3_aa: CASSPGARSQYF
j_call: TRBJ1-1; v_call: TRBV27; d_call: .; cdr3_nt: TGTGCCAGCAGCTCGAGCCCGACAGGGAACACTGAAGCTTTCTTT; cdr3_aa: CASSSSPTGNTEAFF
j_call: TRBJ2-3; v_call: TRBV28; d_call: .; cdr3_nt: TGTGCCAATCAGGGAGGGGGGACAGATACGCAGTATTTT; cdr3_aa: CANQGGGTDTQYF
j_call: TRBJ1-3; v_call: TRBV29-1; d_call: .; cdr3_nt: TGCAGCGTTGCAAGTAGCTCTGGAAACACCATATATTTT; cdr3_aa: CSVASSSGNTIYF